Listed here are 11 T cell receptor beta chains from one sample, sequenced in a study of spatial heterogeneity in lung cancer. Study results and limitations: Tumor mutation count correlated with how many alpha and beta TCRs expanded intratumorally.

Time point denoted: sample taken at primary tumor resection. Their antigen targets remain unknown. TCRdb re-derived calls from the 5' RACE reads in MiXCR, one entry per CDR3 protein. The sample shows some 10,000 distinct CDR3 sequences, around 10% of them seen only once. The specimen was lung tumor tissue, collected at surgery. These receptors all come from a female donor with early-stage non-small cell lung cancer.

Within the sample, this clonotype is large. The chain links TRBV7-3 to TRBJ2-2; D possibly corresponds to TRBD1 (5 bases). V was clipped by 10 bases and J by 4 bases, with 10 bases between them. The CDR3 loop spans 12 amino acids. CDR1 is SGHTA, CDR2 FQGTGA, per germline. Here the CDR3 DNA reads TGTGCCACTCAGGGTGCCACCGGGGAGCTGTTTTTT. Its protein product is CATQGATGELFF.

This clonotype ranks as medium-sized (0.01 to 0.1%). The chain couples TRBV7-2 to TRBJ2-3; D possibly uses TRBD1 or TRBD2 (7 bases each). V lost 5 bases to trimming and J lost 9 bases, with 18 bases between them. The CDR3 is made up of 14 amino acids. Germline CDR1 is SGHTA and CDR2 is FQGNSA. In DNA, the CDR3 is TGTGCCAGCAGCCCCAGGGGGGGGGCGGTGACGCAGTATTTT. Its protein product is CASSPRGGAVTQYF.

This clonotype was picked up many times. The chain carries TRBV20-1 and TRBJ2-3, with 12 bases fitting TRBD2. With V trimmed by 3 bases and J by 4 bases, 8 bases remained unmatched. Germline loops: CDR1 DFQATT, CDR2 SNEGSKA (reference sequence). The CDR3 sequence is 16 residues long. The DNA of the CDR3 is TGCAGTGCTAGTCCTTCTAGCGGGGGGGCCCCAGATACGCAGTATTTT. It translates to CSASPSSGGAPDTQYF.

This clonotype has more than one count but fewer than ten. This chain joins TRBV11-1 and TRBJ2-5, with 10 bases fitting TRBD1. The germline CDR1 and CDR2 sequences are SGHAT and FQDESV (reference sequence). The CDR3 contains 15 residues. J was trimmed by 5 bases and V by 5 bases; bases with no gene match: 8. Written as DNA, the CDR3 is TGTGCCAGCAGCCAAGACAGGGGGCTCGCGGAGACCCAGTACTTC. It translates to CASSQDRGLAETQYF.

By frequency in the sample, this clonotype is medium-sized. The rearrangement links TRBV6-2 or TRBV6-3 to TRBJ2-4; 8 bases align to TRBD2. Trimming took 6 bases from V and 7 from J; bases not matched to a gene: 11. Germline V gene data show CDR1 as MNHEY and CDR2 as SVGEGT. The CDR3 runs to 15 residues. CDR3 residues: CASRAPGTSGNIQYF. The DNA of the CDR3 is TGTGCCAGCAGAGCCCCCGGGACTAGTGGTAACATTCAGTACTTC.

In its sample, this clonotype ranks as medium-sized. This chain connects TRBV7-2 to TRBJ1-1, with 10 bases aligning to TRBD1. V dropped 7 bases and J dropped 1; count of bases not matched to a gene: 9. The CDR3 loop spans 16 amino acids. CDR1 and CDR2 (germline): SGHTA, FQGNSA. The chain's CDR3 is CASNPRTGGSNTEAFF. The CDR3 DNA is TGTGCCAGCAACCCCAGGACAGGGGGATCGAACACTGAAGCTTTCTTT.

This clonotype is medium-sized (0.01 to 0.1%) in the sample. The chain has TRBV10-3 and TRBJ2-3; no clear D gene. CDR1 and CDR2 (germline): ENHRY, SYGVKD. The length of the CDR3 is 13 residues. The V end was cut by 7 bases, the J end by 3 bases, with 11 bases between. The CDR3 nucleotides read TGTGCCATCACTGGCCGAGGAACAGATACGCAGTATTTT. Its protein product is CAITGRGTDTQYF.

This clonotype appeared many times. The rearrangement uses TRBV11-2 and TRBJ2-1; 11 positions match TRBD2. CDR1 and CDR2 (germline): SGHAT, FQNNGV. Trimming at V came to 4 bases and at J to 7 bases, leaving 15 bases not matched to a gene. The CDR3 runs to 18 residues. The CDR3 DNA reads as TGTGCCAGCAGCTCACGAGGGACTAGCGGAACATCGGGGAATGAGCAGTTCTTC. It yields the protein CASSSRGTSGTSGNEQFF.

This clonotype was found many times. An end of the junction differs from the germline gene, which may be a read error. The chain links TRBV7-2 to TRBJ2-5; the D gene is possibly TRBD1 (6 bases). Germline CDR1 reads SGHTA; CDR2 reads FQGNSA. This CDR3 has 14 amino acids. The CDR3 here is CASTLTGFQETQYF. The DNA for the CDR3 is TGTGCCAGCACCTTAACAGGGTTCCAAGAGACCCAGTACTTC.

This clonotype was counted ten times or more. The rearrangement joins TRBV6-1 to TRBJ1-5; a possible D gene is TRBD1 (6 bases). Germline CDR1 reads MNHNS; CDR2 reads SASEGT. This CDR3 spans 14 amino acids. Trimming pared 5 bases from V and 2 bases from J, leaving 10 bases between. Here the CDR3 reads CASSSRQGNQPQHF. CDR3 DNA: TGTGCCAGCAGTTCTCGACAGGGCAATCAGCCCCAGCATTTT.

The chain combines TRBV11-2 with TRBJ2-7; D may be TRBD1 (5 bases). CDR1 SGHAT and CDR2 FQNNGV come from the germline V gene. Trimming shortened V by 5 bases and J by 1 base, and 18 bases separated the two germline ends. CDR3 length: 16 amino acids. The CDR3 region has the DNA TGTGCCAGCAGCCGCTTAGGGGTTCCCAGTTCCTACGAGCAGTACTTC. Protein sequence: CASSRLGVPSSYEQYF.